The following is a T cell receptor beta chain sequence with its context. As yet, its antigen is unknown. The junction differs from germline at one of its ends, possibly a read error. This entry comes from a study of Graves' ophthalmopathy and Graves' hyperthyroidism. Study information: Researchers obtained peripheral blood at initial diagnosis, before any treatment had begun. Study-level findings and limits: A classifier, a 13-signature model, separated ophthalmopathy from stable hyperthyroidism with roughly 90% sensitivity and about 81% specificity.

The CDR3 consists of 12 residues. RNA transcripts were the template, and TCR beta CDR3 regions were amplified from them. An opening RT-PCR round employed HTBI primers and preceded a second-round multiplex PCR. TCRdb reanalysed the multiplex PCR reads using MiXCR and keeps one entry per CDR3 protein. The sample contains about 220,000 distinct CDR3 sequences, 20% to 25% of which appear only once. Moderate-to-severe activity, CAS ≥3, NOSPECS ≥4 and a duration under 3 months were seen in donors with ophthalmopathy. Material for sequencing was peripheral blood. This clonotype originated in a woman aged 45-65 years with Graves' ophthalmopathy. The chain carries TRBV12-3 or TRBV12-4 and TRBJ2-7; D perhaps matches TRBD2 (5 bases). This chain's CDR3 is CASNPDSNEQSF. Written as DNA, the CDR3 is TGTGCCAGCAACCCGGACTCCAACGAGCAGTCCTTC.